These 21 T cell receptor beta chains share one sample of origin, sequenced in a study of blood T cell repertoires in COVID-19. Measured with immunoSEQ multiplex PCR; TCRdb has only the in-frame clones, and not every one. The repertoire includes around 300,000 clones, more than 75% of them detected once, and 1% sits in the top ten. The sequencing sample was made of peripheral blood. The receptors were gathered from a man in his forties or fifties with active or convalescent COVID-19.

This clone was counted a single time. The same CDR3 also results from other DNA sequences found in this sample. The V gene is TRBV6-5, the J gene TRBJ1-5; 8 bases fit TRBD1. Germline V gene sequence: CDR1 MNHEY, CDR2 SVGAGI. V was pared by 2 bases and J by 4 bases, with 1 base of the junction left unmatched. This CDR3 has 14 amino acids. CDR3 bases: TGTGCCAGCAGTTACGGACAGGGTAATCAGCCCCAGCATTTT. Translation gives CASSYGQGNQPQHF.

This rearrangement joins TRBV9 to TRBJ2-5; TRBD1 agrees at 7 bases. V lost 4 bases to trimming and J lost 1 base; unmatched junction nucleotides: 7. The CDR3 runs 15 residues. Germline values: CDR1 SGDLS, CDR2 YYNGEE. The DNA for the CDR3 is TGTGCCAGCAGCCTCCGGACAGGAATCCAAGAGACCCAGTACTTC. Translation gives CASSLRTGIQETQYF.

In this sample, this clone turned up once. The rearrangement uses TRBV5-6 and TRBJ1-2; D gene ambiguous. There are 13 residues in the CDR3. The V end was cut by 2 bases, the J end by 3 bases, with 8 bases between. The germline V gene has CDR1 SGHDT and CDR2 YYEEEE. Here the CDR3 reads CASSFYRDYGYTF. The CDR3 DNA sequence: TGTGCCAGCAGCTTCTACCGTGACTATGGCTACACCTTC.

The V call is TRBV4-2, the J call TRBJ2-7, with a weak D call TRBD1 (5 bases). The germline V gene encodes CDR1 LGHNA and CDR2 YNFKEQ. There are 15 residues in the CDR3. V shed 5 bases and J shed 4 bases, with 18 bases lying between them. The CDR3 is CASSKGQGSEYEQYF. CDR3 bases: TGTGCCAGCAGCAAAGGCCAGGGAAGTGAGTACGAGCAGTACTTC.

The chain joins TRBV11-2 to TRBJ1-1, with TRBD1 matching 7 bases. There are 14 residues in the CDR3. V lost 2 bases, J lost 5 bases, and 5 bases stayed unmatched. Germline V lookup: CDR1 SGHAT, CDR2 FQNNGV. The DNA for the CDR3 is TGTGCCAGCAGCTTACACAGGGGAGTAACTGAAGCTTTCTTT. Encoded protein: CASSLHRGVTEAFF.

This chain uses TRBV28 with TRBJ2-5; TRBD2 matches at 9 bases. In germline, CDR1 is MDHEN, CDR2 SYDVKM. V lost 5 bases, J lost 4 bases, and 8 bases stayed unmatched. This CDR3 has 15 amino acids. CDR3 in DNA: TGTGCCAGCAGTACGTTAGCGGGGGCCGGAGAGACCCAGTACTTC. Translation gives CASSTLAGAGETQYF.

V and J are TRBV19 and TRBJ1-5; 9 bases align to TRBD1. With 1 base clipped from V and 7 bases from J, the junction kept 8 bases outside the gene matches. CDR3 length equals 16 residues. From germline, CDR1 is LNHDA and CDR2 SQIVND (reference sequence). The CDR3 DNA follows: TGTGCCAGTAGTATAGGGACAGGGGAGCCACCCCAGCCCCAGCATTTT. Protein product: CASSIGTGEPPQPQHF.

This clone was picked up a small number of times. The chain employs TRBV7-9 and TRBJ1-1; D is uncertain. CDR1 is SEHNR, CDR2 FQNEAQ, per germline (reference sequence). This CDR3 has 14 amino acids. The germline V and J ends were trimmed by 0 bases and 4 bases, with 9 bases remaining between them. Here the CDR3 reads CASSLARRGTEAFF. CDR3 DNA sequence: TGTGCCAGCAGCTTAGCGCGTCGAGGCACTGAAGCTTTCTTT.

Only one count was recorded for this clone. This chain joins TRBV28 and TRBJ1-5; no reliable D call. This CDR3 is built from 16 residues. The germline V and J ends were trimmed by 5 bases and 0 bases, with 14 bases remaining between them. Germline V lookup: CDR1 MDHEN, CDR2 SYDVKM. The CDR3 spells CASSPPAGYSNQPQHF. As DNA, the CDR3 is TGTGCCAGCAGTCCCCCGGCGGGGTATAGCAATCAGCCCCAGCATTTT.

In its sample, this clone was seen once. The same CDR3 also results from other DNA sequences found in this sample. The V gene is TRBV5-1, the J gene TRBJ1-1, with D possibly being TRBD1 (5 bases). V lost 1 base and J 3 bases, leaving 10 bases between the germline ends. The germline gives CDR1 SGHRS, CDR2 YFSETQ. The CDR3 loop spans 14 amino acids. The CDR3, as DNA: TGCGCCAGCAGCTTGCAGGGATCGGACACTGAAGCTTTCTTT. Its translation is CASSLQGSDTEAFF.

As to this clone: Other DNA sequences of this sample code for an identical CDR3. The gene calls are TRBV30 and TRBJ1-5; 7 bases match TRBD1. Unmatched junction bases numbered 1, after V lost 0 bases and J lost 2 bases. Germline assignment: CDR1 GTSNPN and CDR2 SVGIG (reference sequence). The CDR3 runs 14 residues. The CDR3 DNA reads TGTGCCTGGAGTGTCAGGGGGGGCAATCAGCCCCAGCATTTT. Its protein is CAWSVRGGNQPQHF.

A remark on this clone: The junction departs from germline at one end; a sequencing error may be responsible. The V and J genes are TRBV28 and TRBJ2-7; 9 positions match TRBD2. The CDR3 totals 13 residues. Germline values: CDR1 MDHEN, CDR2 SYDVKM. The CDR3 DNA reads TGTGGCAGCCGAGCGGGGGGCTCCTACGAGCAGTACTTC. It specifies CGSRAGGSYEQYF. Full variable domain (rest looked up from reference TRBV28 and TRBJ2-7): DVKVTQSSRYLVKRTGEKVFLECVQDMDHENMFWYRQDPGLGLRLIYFSYDVKMKEKGDIPEGYSVSREKKERFSLILESASTNQTSMYLCGSRAGGSYEQYFGPGTRLTVT.

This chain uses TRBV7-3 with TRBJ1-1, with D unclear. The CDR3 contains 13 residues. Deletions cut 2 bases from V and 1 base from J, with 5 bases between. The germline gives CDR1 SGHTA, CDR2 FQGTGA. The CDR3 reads CASSLAGNTEAFF. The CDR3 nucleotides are TGTGCCAGCAGCTTAGCCGGGAACACTGAAGCTTTCTTT.

The CDR3 loop reads CASSYGTGVEKLFF. CDR3 coding DNA: TGTGCCAGCAGTTACGGGACAGGGGTCGAAAAACTGTTTTTT. This rearrangement joins TRBV6-5 to TRBJ1-4, with 10 positions matching TRBD1. J lost 8 bases, V lost 2 bases, and 2 bases had no gene match. This CDR3 has 14 residues. Germline loops: CDR1 MNHEY, CDR2 SVGAGI.

This chain's CDR3 is CASSVATAGVDEQYF. The CDR3 nucleotides are TGTGCCAGCAGCGTAGCTACAGCGGGAGTCGACGAGCAGTACTTC. This rearrangement joins TRBV9 to TRBJ2-7, with 8 bases fitting TRBD2. Germline V gives CDR1 SGDLS, CDR2 YYNGEE. V dropped 0 bases and J dropped 5; count of bases not matched to a gene: 7. There are 15 residues in the CDR3.

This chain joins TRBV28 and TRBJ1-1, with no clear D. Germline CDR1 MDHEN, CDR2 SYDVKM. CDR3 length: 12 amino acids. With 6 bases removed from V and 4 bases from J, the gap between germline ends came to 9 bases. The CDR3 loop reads CASSPRGTEAFF. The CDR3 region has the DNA TGTGCCAGCAGCCCGCGTGGCACTGAAGCTTTCTTT.

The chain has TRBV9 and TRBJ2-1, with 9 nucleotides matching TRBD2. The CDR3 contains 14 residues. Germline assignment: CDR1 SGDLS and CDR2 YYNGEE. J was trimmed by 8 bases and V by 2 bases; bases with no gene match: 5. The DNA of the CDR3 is TGTGCCAGCAGCGTTCGAGCGGGAGGCGATGAGCAGTTCTTC. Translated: CASSVRAGGDEQFF.

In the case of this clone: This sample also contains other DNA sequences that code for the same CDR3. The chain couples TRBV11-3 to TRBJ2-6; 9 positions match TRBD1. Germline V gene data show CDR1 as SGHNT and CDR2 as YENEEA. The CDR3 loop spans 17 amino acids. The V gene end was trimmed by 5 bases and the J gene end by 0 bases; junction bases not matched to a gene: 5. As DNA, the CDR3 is TGTGCCAGCAGCCCCGGACAGGGGAACTCTGGGGCCAACGTCCTGACTTTC. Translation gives CASSPGQGNSGANVLTF.

The CDR3, as DNA: TGTGCCAGTAGCCGCGACAGGGGGGAGAGCGGGGAGCTGTTTTTT. As protein: CASSRDRGESGELFF. This chain connects TRBV19 to TRBJ2-2; 9 bases agree with TRBD1. The V segment lost 6 bases and the J segment 7 bases; nucleotides outside the gene matches: 9. This CDR3 has 15 residues. The germline V gene encodes CDR1 LNHDA and CDR2 SQIVND (reference sequence).

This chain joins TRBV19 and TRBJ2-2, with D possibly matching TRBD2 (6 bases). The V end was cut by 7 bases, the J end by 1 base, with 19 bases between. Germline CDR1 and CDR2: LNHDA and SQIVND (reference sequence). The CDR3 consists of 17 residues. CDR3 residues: CASKGRQEGLNTGELFF. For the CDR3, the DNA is TGTGCCAGTAAGGGACGCCAGGAGGGGTTGAACACCGGGGAGCTGTTTTTT. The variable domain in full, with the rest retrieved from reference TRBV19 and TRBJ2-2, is DGGITQSPKYLFRKEGQNVTLSCEQNLNHDAMYWYRQDPGQGLRLIYYSQIVNDFQKGDIAEGYSVSREKKESFPLTVTSAQKNPTAFYLCASKGRQEGLNTGELFFGEGSRLTVL.

The CDR3: CASSVAGGLSGETQYF. As DNA, the CDR3 is TGTGCCAGCAGCGTAGCGGGGGGGCTTTCCGGGGAGACCCAGTACTTC. The chain couples TRBV9 to TRBJ2-5, with 8 bases identical to TRBD2. The CDR3 extends over 16 amino acids. V shed 0 bases and J 5 bases; nucleotides not matched to a gene: 9. Germline V gene lookup returns CDR1 SGDLS and CDR2 YYNGEE. Supplemented by reference TRBV9 and TRBJ2-5, the full variable domain reads DSGVTQTPKHLITATGQRVTLRCSPRSGDLSVYWYQQSLDQGLQFLIQYYNGEERAKGNILERFSAQQFPDLHSELNLSSLELGDSALYFCASSVAGGLSGETQYFGPGTRLLVL.